This is a list of T cell receptor beta chains from one sample in a study of T cell responses to AZD1222 COVID-19 vaccine. Assay: immunoSEQ multiplex PCR; the TCRdb copy retains only in-frame clones and omits some. The sample records 90,000 to 150,000 clones, 75% to 90% being singletons. This specimen was peripheral blood, taken 28 days after the second AZD1222 dose. Source of these receptors: an adult who received the AZD1222 COVID-19 vaccine. Each CDR3 is given with its conserved first and last residue. The D gene is left open where the match is weak. A clone size is listed for some rows: how often the clone was seen (once, few, many), or a class if it is expanded.

j_call v_call clone_size d_call cdr3_aa cdr3_nt
TRBJ1-5 TRBV15 NA NA CATSRDENQPQHF TGTGCCACCAGCAGAGATGAAAATCAGCCCCAGCATTTT
TRBJ2-7 TRBV2 once NA CASINVAYEQYF TGTGCCAGCATCAATGTCGCTTACGAGCAGTACTTC
TRBJ2-5 TRBV4-3 NA NA CASSQEGRKETQYF TGCGCCAGCAGCCAAGAGGGCAGAAAAGAGACCCAGTACTTC
TRBJ2-1 TRBV7-9 NA NA CASSLLSTYNEQFF TGTGCCAGCAGCTTATTAAGCACCTACAATGAGCAGTTCTTC
TRBJ2-3 TRBV4-3 NA NA CASSQDPLSGTSTDTQYF TGCGCCAGCAGCCAAGACCCCCTTAGCGGAACTAGCACAGATACGCAGTATTTT
TRBJ1-4 TRBV7-3 NA NA CASSLMAGEKLFF TGTGCCAGCAGCTTAATGGCAGGCGAAAAACTGTTTTTT
TRBJ2-3 TRBV4-1 NA NA CASSQQGVGTDTQYF TGCGCCAGCAGCCAACAGGGTGTTGGCACAGATACGCAGTATTTT
TRBJ2-3 TRBV27 NA NA CASSLRTASTDTQYF TGTGCCAGCAGTTTACGGACAGCTAGCACAGATACGCAGTATTTT
TRBJ2-1 TRBV7-3 NA TRBD2 CASSPGTSGSPSYNEQFF TGTGCCAGCAGCCCAGGGACTAGCGGGAGTCCCTCCTACAATGAGCAGTTCTTC
TRBJ2-5 TRBV7-9 NA NA CASSSSTREETQYF TGTGCCAGCAGCTCCTCTACTAGGGAAGAGACCCAGTACTTC
TRBJ2-1 TRBV7-9 NA TRBD2 CASSLASLAGHVRDEQFF TGTGCCAGCAGCTTAGCAAGCCTAGCGGGCCATGTGAGGGATGAGCAGTTCTTC
TRBJ2-7 TRBV7-9 NA NA CAVARLPYEQYF TGTGCCGTAGCCCGACTGCCCTACGAGCAGTACTTC
TRBJ2-1 TRBV18 NA TRBD2 CASSPPTGTSGSSYNEQFF TGTGCCAGCTCACCACCTACGGGGACTAGCGGGAGCTCCTACAATGAGCAGTTCTTC
TRBJ2-6 TRBV5-5 NA NA CASSPTAAGANVLTF TGTGCCAGCAGCCCGACAGCCGCTGGGGCCAACGTCCTGACTTTC
TRBJ1-5 TRBV4-2 few TRBD1 CASSKDRGSNQPQHF TGTGCCAGCAGCAAAGACAGGGGGAGCAATCAGCCCCAGCATTTT
TRBJ2-1 TRBV28 NA NA CASITAQGFEQFF TGTGCCAGCATCACCGCACAGGGATTTGAGCAGTTCTTC
TRBJ2-7 TRBV11-2 NA NA CASSTTRLTYEQYF TGTGCCAGCAGCACTACCAGGCTAACGTACGAGCAGTACTTC
TRBJ1-2 TRBV6-5 NA NA CASRGLGYGYTF TGTGCCAGCAGGGGTCTGGGTTATGGCTACACCTTC
TRBJ2-1 TRBV7-3 NA NA CASSFGGPQFF TGTGCCAGCAGCTTTGGGGGGCCGCAGTTCTTC
TRBJ1-1 TRBV7-3 NA NA CASSRDESTEAFF TGTGCCAGCAGCCGGGATGAGAGTACTGAAGCTTTCTTT
TRBJ2-1 TRBV11-3 NA NA CASSSQAEILGQFF TGTGCCAGCAGCTCACAAGCCGAGATACTAGGGCAGTTCTTC
TRBJ1-1 TRBV30 NA NA CAWERDSTEAFF TGTGCCTGGGAGAGGGATTCCACTGAAGCTTTCTTT
TRBJ2-7 TRBV7-8 once NA CASSLMGRGEQYF TGTGCCAGCAGCTTAATGGGGCGCGGCGAGCAGTACTTC